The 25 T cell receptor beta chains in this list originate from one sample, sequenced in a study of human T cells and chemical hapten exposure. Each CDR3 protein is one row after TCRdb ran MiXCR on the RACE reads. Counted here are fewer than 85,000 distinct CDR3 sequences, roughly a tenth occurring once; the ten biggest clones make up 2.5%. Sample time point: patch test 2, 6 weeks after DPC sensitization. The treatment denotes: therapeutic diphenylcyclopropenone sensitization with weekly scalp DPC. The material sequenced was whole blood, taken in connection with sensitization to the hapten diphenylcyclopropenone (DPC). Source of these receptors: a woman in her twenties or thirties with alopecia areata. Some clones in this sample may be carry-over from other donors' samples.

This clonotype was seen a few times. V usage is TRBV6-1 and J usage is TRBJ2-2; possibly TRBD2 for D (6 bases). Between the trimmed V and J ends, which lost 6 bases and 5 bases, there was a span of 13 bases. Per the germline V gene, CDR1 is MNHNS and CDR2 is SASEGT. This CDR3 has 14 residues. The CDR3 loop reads CASRGGVTTGELFF. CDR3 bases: TGTGCCAGCAGGGGCGGGGTAACAACCGGGGAGCTGTTTTTT.

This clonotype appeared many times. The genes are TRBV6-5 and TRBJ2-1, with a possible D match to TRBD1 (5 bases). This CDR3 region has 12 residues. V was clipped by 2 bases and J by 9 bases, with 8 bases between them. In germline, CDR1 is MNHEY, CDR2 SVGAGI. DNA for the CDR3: TGTGCCAGCAGTTACAGGGGTCGTGAGCAGTTCTTC. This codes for CASSYRGREQFF.

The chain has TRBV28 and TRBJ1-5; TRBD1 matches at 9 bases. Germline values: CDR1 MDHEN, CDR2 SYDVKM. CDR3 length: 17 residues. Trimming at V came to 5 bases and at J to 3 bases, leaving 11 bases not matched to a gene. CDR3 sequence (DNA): TGTGCCAGCAGTGCTTATGGACAGGGGAGCCCCAATCAGCCCCAGCATTTT. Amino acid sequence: CASSAYGQGSPNQPQHF.

CDR3 region: CASSEGWLRSLYNEQFF. CDR3 nucleotide sequence: TGTGCCAGCAGTGAAGGGTGGCTGCGTTCTCTGTACAATGAGCAGTTCTTC. The chain joins TRBV6-1 to TRBJ2-1; D is uncertain. CDR3 length: 17 residues. Looked up from germline, CDR1 is MNHNS and CDR2 is SASEGT. With 1 base removed from V and 4 bases from J, the gap between germline ends came to 17 bases.

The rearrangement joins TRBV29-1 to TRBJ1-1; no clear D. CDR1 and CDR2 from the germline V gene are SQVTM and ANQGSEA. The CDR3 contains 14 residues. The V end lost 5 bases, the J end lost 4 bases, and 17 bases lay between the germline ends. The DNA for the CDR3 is TGCAGCGTTAAGGCGATCCGGACTGGCACTGAAGCTTTCTTT. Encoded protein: CSVKAIRTGTEAFF.

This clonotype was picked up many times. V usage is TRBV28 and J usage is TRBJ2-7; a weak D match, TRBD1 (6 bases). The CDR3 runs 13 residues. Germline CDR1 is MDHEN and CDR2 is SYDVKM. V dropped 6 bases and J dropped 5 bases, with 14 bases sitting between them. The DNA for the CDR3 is TGTGCCAGCAGCGACAGGCGGGTCGACGAGCAGTACTTC. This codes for CASSDRRVDEQYF.

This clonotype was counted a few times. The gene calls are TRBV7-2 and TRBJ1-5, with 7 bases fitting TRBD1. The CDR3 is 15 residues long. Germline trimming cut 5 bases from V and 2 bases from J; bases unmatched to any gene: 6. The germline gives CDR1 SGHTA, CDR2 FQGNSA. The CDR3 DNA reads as TGTGCCAGCAGCCGAGGGGGCTCGGGCAATCAGCCCCAGCATTTT. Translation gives CASSRGGSGNQPQHF.

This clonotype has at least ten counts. The CDR3 DNA reads as TGCAGTGCTAGGGCGGGGACAGGGGAGCCTCAGCCCCAGCATTTT. This gives the protein CSARAGTGEPQPQHF. The V and J genes are TRBV20-1 and TRBJ1-5; TRBD1 matches 10 bases. Germline CDR1 is DFQATT and CDR2 is SNEGSKA (reference sequence). This CDR3 comprises 15 residues. The junction had 8 bases not matched to a gene; V was cut back by 3 bases and J by 6 bases.

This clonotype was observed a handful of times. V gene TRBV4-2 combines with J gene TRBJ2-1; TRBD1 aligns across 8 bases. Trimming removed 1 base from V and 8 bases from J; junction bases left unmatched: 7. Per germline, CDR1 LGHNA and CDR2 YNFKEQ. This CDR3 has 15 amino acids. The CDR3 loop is CASSQAGTGIDEQFF. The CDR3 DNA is TGTGCCAGCAGCCAAGCCGGGACAGGTATAGATGAGCAGTTCTTC.

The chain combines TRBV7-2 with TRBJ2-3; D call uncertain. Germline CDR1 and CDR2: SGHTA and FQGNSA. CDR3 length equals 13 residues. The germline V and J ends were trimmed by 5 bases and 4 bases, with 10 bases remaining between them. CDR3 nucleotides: TGTGCCAGCAGCACAGAGGTGGCAGATACGCAGTATTTT. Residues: CASSTEVADTQYF.

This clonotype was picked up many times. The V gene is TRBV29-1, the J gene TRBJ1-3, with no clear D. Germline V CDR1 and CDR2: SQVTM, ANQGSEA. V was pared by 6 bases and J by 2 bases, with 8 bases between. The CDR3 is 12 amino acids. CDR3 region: CSVGGTGNTIYF. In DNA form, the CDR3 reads TGCAGCGTAGGAGGAACTGGAAACACCATATATTTT.

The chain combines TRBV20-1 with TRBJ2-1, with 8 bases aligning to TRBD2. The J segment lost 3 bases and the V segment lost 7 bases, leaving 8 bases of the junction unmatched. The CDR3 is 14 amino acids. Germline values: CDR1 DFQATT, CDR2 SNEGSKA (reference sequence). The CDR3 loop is CSVKREYNYNEQFF. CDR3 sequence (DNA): TGCAGTGTAAAGCGGGAGTATAACTACAATGAGCAGTTCTTC.

CDR3: CASSPTGGIQLNTEAFF. CDR3 DNA: TGTGCCAGCAGCCCTACGGGGGGCATACAACTTAACACTGAAGCTTTCTTT. V is TRBV7-9 and J is TRBJ1-1; the D gene is possibly TRBD1 (6 bases). Per germline, CDR1 SEHNR and CDR2 FQNEAQ (reference sequence). The CDR3 consists of 17 residues. Trimming shortened V by 5 bases and J by 2 bases, and 21 bases separated the two germline ends.

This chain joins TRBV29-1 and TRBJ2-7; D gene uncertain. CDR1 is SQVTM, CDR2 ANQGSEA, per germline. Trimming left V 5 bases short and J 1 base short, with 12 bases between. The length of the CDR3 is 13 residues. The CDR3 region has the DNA TGCAGCGTTCAACCGACCCTATCCTACGAGCAGTACTTC. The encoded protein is CSVQPTLSYEQYF.

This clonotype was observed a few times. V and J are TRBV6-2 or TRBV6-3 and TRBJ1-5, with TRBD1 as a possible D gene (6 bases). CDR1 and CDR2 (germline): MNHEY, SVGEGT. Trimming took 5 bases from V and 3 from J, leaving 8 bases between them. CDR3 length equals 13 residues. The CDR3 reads CASSQGNNQPQHF. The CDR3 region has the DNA TGTGCCAGCAGTCAGGGGAACAATCAGCCCCAGCATTTT.

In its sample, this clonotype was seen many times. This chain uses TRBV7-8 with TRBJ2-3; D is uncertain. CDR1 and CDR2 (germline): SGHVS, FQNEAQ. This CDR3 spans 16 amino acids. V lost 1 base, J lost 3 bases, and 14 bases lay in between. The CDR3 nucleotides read TGTGCCAGCAGCTTAGGACTCCTACACGGGACAGATACGCAGTATTTT. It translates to CASSLGLLHGTDTQYF.

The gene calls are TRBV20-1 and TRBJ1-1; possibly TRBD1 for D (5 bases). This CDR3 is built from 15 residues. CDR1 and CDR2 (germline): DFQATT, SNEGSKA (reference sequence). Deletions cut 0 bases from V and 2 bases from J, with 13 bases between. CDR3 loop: CSARDAERGNTEAFF. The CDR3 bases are TGCAGTGCTAGAGATGCAGAGAGGGGAAACACTGAAGCTTTCTTT.

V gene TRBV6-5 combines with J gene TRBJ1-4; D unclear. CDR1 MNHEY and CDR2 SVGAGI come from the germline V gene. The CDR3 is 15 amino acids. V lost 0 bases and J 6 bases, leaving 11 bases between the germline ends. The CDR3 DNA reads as TGTGCCAGCAGTTACTCGATCTCCACAGATGAAAAACTGTTTTTT. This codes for CASSYSISTDEKLFF.

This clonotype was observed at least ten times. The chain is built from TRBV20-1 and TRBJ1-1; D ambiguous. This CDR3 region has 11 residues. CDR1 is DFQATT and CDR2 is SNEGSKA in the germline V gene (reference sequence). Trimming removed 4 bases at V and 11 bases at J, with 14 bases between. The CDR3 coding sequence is TGCAGTGCTACTCCGGGGATTGGTGCTTTCTTT. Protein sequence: CSATPGIGAFF.

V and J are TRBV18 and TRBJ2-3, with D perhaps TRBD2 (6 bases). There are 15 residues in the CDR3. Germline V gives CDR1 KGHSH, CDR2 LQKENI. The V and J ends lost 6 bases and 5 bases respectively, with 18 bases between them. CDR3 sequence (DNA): TGTGCCAGCTCGTCTAAGCTAGCGCTCGGAGATACGCAGTATTTT. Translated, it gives CASSSKLALGDTQYF. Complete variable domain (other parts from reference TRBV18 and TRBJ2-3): NAGVMQNPRHLVRRRGQEARLRCSPMKGHSHVYWYRQLPEEGLKFMVYLQKENIIDESGMPKERFSAEFPKEGPSILRIQQVVRGDSAAYFCASSSKLALGDTQYFGPGTRLTVL.

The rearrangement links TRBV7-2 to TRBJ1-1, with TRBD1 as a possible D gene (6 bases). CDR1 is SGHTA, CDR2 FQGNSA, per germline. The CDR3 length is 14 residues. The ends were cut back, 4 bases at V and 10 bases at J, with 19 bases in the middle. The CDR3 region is CASSWPGRGIGAFF. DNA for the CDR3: TGTGCCAGCAGCTGGCCCGGCAGGGGAATAGGAGCTTTCTTT.

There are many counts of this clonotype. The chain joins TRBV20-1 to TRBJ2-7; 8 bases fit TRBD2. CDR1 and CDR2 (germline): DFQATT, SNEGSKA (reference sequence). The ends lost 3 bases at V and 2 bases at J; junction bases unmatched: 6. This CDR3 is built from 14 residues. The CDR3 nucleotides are TGCAGTGCTAGTTCCGGGAGGGGAACCTACGAGCAGTACTTC. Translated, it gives CSASSGRGTYEQYF.

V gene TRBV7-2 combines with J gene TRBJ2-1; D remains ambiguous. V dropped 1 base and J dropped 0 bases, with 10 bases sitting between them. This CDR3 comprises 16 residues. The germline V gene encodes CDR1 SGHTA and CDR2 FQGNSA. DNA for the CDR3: TGTGCCAGCAGCTTAGTCAGTACCAGCTCCTACAATGAGCAGTTCTTC. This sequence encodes CASSLVSTSSYNEQFF.

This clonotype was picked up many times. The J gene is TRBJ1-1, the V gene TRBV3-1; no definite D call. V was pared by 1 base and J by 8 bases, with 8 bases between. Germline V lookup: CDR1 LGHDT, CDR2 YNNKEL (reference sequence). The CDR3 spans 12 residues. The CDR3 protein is CASSQGGREAFF. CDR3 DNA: TGTGCCAGCAGCCAAGGAGGCAGGGAAGCTTTCTTT.

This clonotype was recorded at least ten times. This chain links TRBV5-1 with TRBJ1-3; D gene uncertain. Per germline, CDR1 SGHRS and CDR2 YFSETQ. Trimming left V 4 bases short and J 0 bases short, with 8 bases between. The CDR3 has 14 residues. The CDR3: CASSEGFSGNTIYF. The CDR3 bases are TGCGCCAGCAGCGAAGGGTTCTCTGGAAACACCATATATTTT.